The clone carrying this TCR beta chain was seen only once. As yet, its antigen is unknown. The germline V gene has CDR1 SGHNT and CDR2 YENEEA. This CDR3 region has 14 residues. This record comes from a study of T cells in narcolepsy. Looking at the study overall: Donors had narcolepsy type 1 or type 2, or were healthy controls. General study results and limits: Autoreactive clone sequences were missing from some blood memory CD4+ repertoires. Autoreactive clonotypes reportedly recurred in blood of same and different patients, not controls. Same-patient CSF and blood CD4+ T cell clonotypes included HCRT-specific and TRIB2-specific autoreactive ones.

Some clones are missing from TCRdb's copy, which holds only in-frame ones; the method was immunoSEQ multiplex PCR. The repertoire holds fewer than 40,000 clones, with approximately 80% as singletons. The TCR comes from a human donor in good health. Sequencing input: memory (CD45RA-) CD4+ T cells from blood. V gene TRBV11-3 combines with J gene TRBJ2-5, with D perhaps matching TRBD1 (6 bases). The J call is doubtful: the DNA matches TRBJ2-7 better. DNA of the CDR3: TGTGCCAGCAGCGCCCAGGGGAGCTCCTACGAGCAGTACTTC. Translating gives CASSAQGSSYEQYF.